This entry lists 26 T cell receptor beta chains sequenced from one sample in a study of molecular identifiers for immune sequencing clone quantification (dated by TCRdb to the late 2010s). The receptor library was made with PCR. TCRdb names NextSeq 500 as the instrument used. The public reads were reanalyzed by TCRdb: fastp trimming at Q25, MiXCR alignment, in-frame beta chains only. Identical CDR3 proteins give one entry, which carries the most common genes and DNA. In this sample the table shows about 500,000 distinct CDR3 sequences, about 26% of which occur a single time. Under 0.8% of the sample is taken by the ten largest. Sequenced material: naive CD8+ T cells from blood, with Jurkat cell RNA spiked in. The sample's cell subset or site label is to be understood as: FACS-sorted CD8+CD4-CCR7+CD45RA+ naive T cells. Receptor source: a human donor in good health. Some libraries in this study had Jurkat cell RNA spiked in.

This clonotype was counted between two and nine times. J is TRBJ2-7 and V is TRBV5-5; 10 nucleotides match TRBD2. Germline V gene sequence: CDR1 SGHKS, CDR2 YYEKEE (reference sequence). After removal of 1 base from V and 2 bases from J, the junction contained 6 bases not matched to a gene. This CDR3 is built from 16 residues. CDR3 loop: CASSLPSGGPTYEQYF. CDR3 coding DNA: TGTGCCAGCAGCTTGCCTAGCGGGGGACCCACCTACGAGCAGTACTTC.

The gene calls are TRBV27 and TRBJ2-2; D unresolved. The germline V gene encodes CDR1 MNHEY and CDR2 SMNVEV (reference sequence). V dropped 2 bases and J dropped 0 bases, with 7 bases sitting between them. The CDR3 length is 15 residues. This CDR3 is CASSLVPANTGELFF. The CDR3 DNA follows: TGTGCCAGCAGTTTAGTTCCCGCGAACACCGGGGAGCTGTTTTTT.

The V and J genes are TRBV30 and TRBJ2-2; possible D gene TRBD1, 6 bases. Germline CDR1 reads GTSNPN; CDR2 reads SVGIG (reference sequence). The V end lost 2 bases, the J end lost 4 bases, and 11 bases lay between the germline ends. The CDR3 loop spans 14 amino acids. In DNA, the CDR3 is TGTGCCTGGAGTCCACAGGGTTCCACCGGGGAGCTGTTTTTT. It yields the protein CAWSPQGSTGELFF.

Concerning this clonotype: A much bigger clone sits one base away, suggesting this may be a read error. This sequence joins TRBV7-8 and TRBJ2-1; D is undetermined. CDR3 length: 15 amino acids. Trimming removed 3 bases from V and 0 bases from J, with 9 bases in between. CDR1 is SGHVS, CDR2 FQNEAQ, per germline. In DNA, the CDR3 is TGTGCCAGCAGCTTGAACCCGGCCTCCTACAATGAGCAGTTCTTC. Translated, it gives CASSLNPASYNEQFF.

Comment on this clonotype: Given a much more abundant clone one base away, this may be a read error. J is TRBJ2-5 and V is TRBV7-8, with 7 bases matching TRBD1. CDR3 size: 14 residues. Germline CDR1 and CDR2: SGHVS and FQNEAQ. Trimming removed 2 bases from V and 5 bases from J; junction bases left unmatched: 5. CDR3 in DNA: TGTGCCAGCAGCTTACCGACAGGGTTGGAGACCCAGTACTTC. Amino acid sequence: CASSLPTGLETQYF. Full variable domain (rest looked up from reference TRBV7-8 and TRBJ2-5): GAGVSQSPRYKVAKRGQDVALRCDPISGHVSLFWYQQALGQGPEFLTYFQNEAQLDKSGLPSDRFFAERPEGSVSTLKIQRTQQEDSAVYLCASSLPTGLETQYFGPGTRLLVL.

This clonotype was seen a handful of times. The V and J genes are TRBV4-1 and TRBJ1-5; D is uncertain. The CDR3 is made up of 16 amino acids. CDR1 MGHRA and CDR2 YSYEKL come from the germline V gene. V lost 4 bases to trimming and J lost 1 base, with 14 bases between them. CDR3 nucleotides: TGCGCCAGCAGCCTGATTCCGATGGGCAGCAATCAGCCCCAGCATTTT. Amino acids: CASSLIPMGSNQPQHF.

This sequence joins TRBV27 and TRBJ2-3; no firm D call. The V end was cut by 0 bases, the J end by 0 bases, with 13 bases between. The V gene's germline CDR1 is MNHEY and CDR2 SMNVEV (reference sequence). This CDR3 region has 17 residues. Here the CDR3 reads CASSLSTFDVSTDTQYF. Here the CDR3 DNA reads TGTGCCAGCAGTTTATCGACTTTCGATGTCAGCACAGATACGCAGTATTTT.

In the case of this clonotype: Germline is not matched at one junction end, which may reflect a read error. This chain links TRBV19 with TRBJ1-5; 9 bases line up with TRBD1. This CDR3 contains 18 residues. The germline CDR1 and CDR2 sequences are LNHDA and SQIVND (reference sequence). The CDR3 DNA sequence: TGTGCCAGTAGCTCTATTCATCCGGACAGGGGTCCCGGTCAGCCCCGGCATTTT. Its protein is CASSSIHPDRGPGQPRHF.

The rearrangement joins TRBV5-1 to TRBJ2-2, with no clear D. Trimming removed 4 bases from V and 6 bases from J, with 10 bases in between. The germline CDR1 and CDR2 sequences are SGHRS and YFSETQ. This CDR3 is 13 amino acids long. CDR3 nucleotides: TGCGCCAGCAGCCCGCTTTTTCCCGGGGAGCTGTTTTTT. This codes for CASSPLFPGELFF.

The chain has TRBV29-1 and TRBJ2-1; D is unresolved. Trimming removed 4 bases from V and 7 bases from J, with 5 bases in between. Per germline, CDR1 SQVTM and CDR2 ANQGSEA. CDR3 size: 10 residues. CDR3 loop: CSVVRNEQFF. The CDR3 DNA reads TGCAGCGTTGTACGGAATGAGCAGTTCTTC.

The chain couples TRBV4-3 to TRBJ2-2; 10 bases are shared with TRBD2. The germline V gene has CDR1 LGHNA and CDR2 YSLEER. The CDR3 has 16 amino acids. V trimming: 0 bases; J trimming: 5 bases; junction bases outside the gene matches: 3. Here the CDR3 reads CASSQDEREGTGELFF. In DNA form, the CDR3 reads TGCGCCAGCAGCCAAGATGAGCGGGAGGGGACCGGGGAGCTGTTTTTT.

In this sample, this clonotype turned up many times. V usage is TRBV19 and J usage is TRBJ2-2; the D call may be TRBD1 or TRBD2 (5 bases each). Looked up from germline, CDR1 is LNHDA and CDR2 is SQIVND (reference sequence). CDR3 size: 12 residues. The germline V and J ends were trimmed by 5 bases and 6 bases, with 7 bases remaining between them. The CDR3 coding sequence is TGTGCCAGTAGTCAGGGAGCCGGGGAGCTGTTTTTT. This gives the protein CASSQGAGELFF.

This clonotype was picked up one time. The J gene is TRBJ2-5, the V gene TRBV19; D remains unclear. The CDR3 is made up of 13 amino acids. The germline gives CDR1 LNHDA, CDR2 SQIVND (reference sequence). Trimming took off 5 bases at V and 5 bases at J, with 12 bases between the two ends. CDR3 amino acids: CASSPSHRETQYF. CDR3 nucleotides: TGTGCCAGTAGTCCGAGCCATAGGGAGACCCAGTACTTC.

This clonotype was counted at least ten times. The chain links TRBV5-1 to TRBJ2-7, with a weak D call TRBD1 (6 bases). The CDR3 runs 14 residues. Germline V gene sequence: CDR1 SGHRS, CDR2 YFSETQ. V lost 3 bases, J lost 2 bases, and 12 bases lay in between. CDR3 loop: CASSSTGSPYEQYF. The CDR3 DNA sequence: TGCGCCAGCAGCTCGACAGGATCACCCTACGAGCAGTACTTC. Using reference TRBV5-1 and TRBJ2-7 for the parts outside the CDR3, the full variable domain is KAGVTQTPRYLIKTRGQQVTLSCSPISGHRSVSWYQQTPGQGLQFLFEYFSETQRNKGNFPGRFSGRQFSNSRSEMNVSTLELGDSALYLCASSSTGSPYEQYFGPGTRLTVT.

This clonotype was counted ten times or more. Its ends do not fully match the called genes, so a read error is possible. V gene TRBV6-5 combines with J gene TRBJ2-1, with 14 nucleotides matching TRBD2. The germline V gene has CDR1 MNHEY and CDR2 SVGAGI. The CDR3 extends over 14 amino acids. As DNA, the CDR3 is TGTGCCAGCAGCAAGACTAGCGGGAGGGCCCCCTACTCCTTT. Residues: CASSKTSGRAPYSF.

The DNA of the CDR3 is TGTGCCAGCAGCCCAGCCCCTTATGAGCAGTTCTTC. This gives the protein CASSPAPYEQFF. V is TRBV13 and J is TRBJ2-1; D is uncertain. Germline CDR1 is PRHDT and CDR2 is FYEKMQ (reference sequence). This CDR3 is built from 12 residues. With 5 bases removed from V and 8 bases from J, the gap between germline ends came to 10 bases.

The CDR3 DNA is TGTGCCAGCAGCTTGAACTTCCCGGGACAGGGTGGAGAGACCCAGTACTTC. Protein: CASSLNFPGQGGETQYF. The chain couples TRBV7-6 to TRBJ2-5, with TRBD1 matching over 9 bases. V dropped 3 bases and J dropped 4; count of bases not matched to a gene: 12. The CDR3 is made up of 17 amino acids. Per the germline V gene, CDR1 is SGHVS and CDR2 is FNYEAQ.

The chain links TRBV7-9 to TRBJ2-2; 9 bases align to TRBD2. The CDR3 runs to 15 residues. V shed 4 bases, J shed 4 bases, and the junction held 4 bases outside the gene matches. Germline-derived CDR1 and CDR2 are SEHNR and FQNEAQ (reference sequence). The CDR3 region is CASSSLAGPTGELFF. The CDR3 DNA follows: TGTGCCAGCAGCTCGCTAGCGGGACCCACCGGGGAGCTGTTTTTT. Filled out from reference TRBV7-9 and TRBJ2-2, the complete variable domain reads DTGVSQNPRHKITKRGQNVTFRCDPISEHNRLYWYRQTLGQGPEFLTYFQNEAQLEKSRLLSDRFSAERPKGSFSTLEIQRTEQGDSAMYLCASSSLAGPTGELFFGEGSRLTVL.

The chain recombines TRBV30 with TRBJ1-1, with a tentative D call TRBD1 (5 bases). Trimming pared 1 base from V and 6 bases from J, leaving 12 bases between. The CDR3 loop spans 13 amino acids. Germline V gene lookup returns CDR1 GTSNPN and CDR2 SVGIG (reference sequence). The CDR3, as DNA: TGTGCCTGGAGTGGCGGGGACGGGCCTGAAGCTTTCTTT. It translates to CAWSGGDGPEAFF.

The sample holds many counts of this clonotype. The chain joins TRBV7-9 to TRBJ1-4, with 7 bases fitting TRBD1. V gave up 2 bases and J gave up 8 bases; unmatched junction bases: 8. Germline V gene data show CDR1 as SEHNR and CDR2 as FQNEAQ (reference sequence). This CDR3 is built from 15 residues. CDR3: CASSLQRTGREKLFF. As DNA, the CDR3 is TGTGCCAGCAGCTTACAACGGACAGGCCGGGAAAAACTGTTTTTT.

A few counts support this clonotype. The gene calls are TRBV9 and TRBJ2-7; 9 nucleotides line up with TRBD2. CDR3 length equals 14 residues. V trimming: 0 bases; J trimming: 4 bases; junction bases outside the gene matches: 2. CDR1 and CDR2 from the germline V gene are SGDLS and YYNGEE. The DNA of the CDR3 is TGTGCCAGCAGCGTAGAAGCGGGAGGTTACGAGCAGTACTTC. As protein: CASSVEAGGYEQYF.

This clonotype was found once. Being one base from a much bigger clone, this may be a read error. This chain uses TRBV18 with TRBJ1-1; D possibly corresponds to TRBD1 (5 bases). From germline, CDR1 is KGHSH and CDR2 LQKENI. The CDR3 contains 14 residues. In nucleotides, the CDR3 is TGTGCCAGGTCACCACCCCACGGGGCGCTGAAAGCTTTCTTT. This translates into CARSPPHGALKAFF.

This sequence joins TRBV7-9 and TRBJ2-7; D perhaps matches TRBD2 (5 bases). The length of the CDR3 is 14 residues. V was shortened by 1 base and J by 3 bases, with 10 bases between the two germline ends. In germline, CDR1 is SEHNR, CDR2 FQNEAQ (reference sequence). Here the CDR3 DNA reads TGTGCCAGCAGCTTAGGAGGGCCCGGCTACGAGCAGTACTTC. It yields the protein CASSLGGPGYEQYF.

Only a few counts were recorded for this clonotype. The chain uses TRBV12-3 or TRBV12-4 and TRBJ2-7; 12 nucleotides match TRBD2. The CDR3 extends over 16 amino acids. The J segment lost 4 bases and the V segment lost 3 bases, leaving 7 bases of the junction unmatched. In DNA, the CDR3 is TGTGCCAGCAGTTTCGGACTAGCGGGAACCCTATACGAGCAGTACTTC. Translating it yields CASSFGLAGTLYEQYF.

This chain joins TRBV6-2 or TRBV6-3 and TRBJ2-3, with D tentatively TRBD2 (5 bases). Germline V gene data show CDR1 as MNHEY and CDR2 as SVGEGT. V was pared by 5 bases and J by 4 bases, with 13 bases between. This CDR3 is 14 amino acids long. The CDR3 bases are TGTGCCAGCAGTCCGGGATCCTGGGCAGATACGCAGTATTTT. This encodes CASSPGSWADTQYF.

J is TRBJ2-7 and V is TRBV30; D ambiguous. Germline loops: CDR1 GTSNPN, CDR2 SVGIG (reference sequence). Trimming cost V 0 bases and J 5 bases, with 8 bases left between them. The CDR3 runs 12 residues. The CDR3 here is CAWSVLGNEQYF. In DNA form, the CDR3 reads TGTGCCTGGAGTGTCTTGGGTAACGAGCAGTACTTC.